The 7 T cell receptor beta chains given below trace back to one sample, sequenced in a study of T-cell memory formation after mild COVID-19. TCRdb called the 5' RACE reads again in MiXCR, with one record for every CDR3 protein. The sample has about 240,000 distinct CDR3 sequences; around 10% are singletons. Sequencing was carried out using PBMCs or a T cell subset sorted from them (not recorded which). Receptors were obtained from a man younger than 35 who had mild COVID-19 (a few samples of this study predate the infection). Cell type and time point are not known.

This chain uses TRBV19 with TRBJ1-3; the D gene is possibly TRBD1 (5 bases). CDR3 length: 15 residues. Germline assignment: CDR1 LNHDA and CDR2 SQIVND (reference sequence). Deletions cut 4 bases from V and 1 base from J, with 11 bases between. As DNA, the CDR3 is TGTGCCAGTAGTACACTCGACAGTTCTGGAAACACCATATATTTT. Its translation: CASSTLDSSGNTIYF.

This clonotype was recorded at least ten times. The chain joins TRBV20-1 to TRBJ1-6; a weak D match, TRBD1 (5 bases). Germline V gene data show CDR1 as DFQATT and CDR2 as SNEGSKA (reference sequence). CDR3 length: 15 residues. Between the trimmed V and J ends, which lost 2 bases and 8 bases, there was a span of 16 bases. This CDR3 reads CSARSLAGVDSPLHF. Written as DNA, the CDR3 is TGCAGTGCTAGATCGCTTGCGGGGGTAGATTCACCCCTCCACTTT.

The chain couples TRBV7-8 to TRBJ1-2, with D unresolved. The CDR3 sequence is 14 residues long. The germline V gene encodes CDR1 SGHVS and CDR2 FQNEAQ. V lost 1 base and J lost 3, with 9 bases in between. This CDR3 is CASSLGPGYYGYTF. The CDR3 DNA is TGTGCCAGCAGCTTAGGGCCCGGGTACTATGGCTACACCTTC.

The V and J genes are TRBV10-3 and TRBJ1-2; D remains unclear. Germline-derived CDR1 and CDR2 are ENHRY and SYGVKD. Trimming removed 4 bases from V and 5 bases from J, with 8 bases in between. This CDR3 region has 12 residues. The CDR3 loop is CAISVQPYGYTF. CDR3 in DNA: TGTGCCATCAGTGTCCAGCCTTATGGCTACACCTTC.

This clonotype was observed a few times. The chain couples TRBV30 to TRBJ1-5, with 7 bases identical to TRBD1. Germline CDR1 and CDR2: GTSNPN and SVGIG (reference sequence). The CDR3 has 15 residues. J gave up 3 bases and V 2 bases, and 7 bases lay outside the gene matches. DNA for the CDR3: TGTGCCTGGAGTCAAGGAGGGACAGTCAATCAGCCCCAGCATTTT. Its translation is CAWSQGGTVNQPQHF.

This clonotype has more than one count but fewer than ten. The chain links TRBV28 to TRBJ2-7; TRBD2 agrees at 9 bases. The germline CDR1 and CDR2 sequences are MDHEN and SYDVKM. The J segment lost 9 bases and the V segment lost 4 bases, leaving 13 bases of the junction unmatched. The CDR3 covers 15 residues. For the CDR3, the DNA is TGTGCCAGCAGTTCCATACGACTAGCGGCGTACCCGCAGTACTTC. This codes for CASSSIRLAAYPQYF.

The rearrangement joins TRBV12-3 or TRBV12-4 to TRBJ2-3; D is ambiguous. V was cut by 2 bases and J by 4 bases, with 7 bases left in between. CDR3 length equals 13 residues. CDR3 loop: CASSLLVSDTQYF. The CDR3 DNA follows: TGTGCCAGCAGTTTACTAGTTTCAGATACGCAGTATTTT.